These T cell receptor beta chains were read from a single sample in a study of prognosis after radiotherapy for stage I lung cancer. TCRdb reanalysed the multiplex PCR reads using MiXCR and keeps one entry per CDR3 protein. The sample comprises 45,000 to 60,000 distinct CDR3 sequences, 30% to 35% of which are singletons, and about 8.3% rests with the top ten. The sample was PBMCs, taken before or after stereotactic body radiation therapy (not recorded which). The receptors here all came from a donor aged 50 or older with non-small cell lung cancer. CDR3s include the opening cysteine and the closing phenylalanine or tryptophan. D genes are given only for firm matches. The size entry is marked missing in some rows and otherwise reads once, few, many or a size class.

V,length,J,D,size,DNA,CDR3
TRBV12-3/TRBV12-4,15,TRBJ1-2,NA,many,TGTGCCAGCAGTTTAGGGTACGACGGGAACTATGGCTACACCTTC,CASSLGYDGNYGYTF
TRBV29-1,14,TRBJ1-1,NA,few,TGCAGCGTTGGGGGCAGGGCAGGGGTCACTGAAGCTTTCTTT,CSVGGRAGVTEAFF
TRBV6-2/TRBV6-3,13,TRBJ1-2,NA,NA,TGTGAAAGCAGTCCCCGAAGGGACTATGGCTACACCTTC,CESSPRRDYGYTF
TRBV6-2/TRBV6-3,17,TRBJ1-1,TRBD1,many,TGTGCCAGCAGGCCTACCAGGGGGCCCAATCTGAACACTGAAGCTTTCTTT,CASRPTRGPNLNTEAFF
TRBV6-2/TRBV6-3,15,TRBJ2-7,TRBD1,NA,TGTGCCAGCAGTGAACTCCGGGACAGCCTCTACGAGCAGTACTTC,CASSELRDSLYEQYF
TRBV7-9,11,TRBJ2-7,NA,many,TGTGCCAGCAGCTACGACTACGAGCAGTACTTC,CASSYDYEQYF
TRBV12-3/TRBV12-4,12,TRBJ1-1,NA,many,TGTGCCAGCAGTCTCACCAGGGTTGAAGCTTTCTTT,CASSLTRVEAFF
TRBV25-1,15,TRBJ2-5,NA,many,TGTGCCAGCAGTACTCTCACCGGGACCCTAGAGACCCAGTACTTC,CASSTLTGTLETQYF
TRBV7-9,12,TRBJ1-5,NA,many,TGTGCCAGCAGCTCCCGGGCCTCGGCCCAGCATTTT,CASSSRASAQHF
TRBV19,16,TRBJ2-2,NA,many,TGTGCCAGTATCTCAACAGGGCGCCGATCGACCGGGGAGCTGTTTTTT,CASISTGRRSTGELFF
TRBV11-2,13,TRBJ1-1,NA,many,TGTGCCAGCAGCTCCTCTCCAGGGCCCCGAGCTTTCTTT,CASSSSPGPRAFF
TRBV24-1,15,TRBJ1-5,TRBD1,NA,TGTGCCACCAGTGATTTCCCGGACAGGCGTCAGCCCCAGCATTTT,CATSDFPDRRQPQHF
TRBV5-6,15,TRBJ2-1,NA,many,TGTGCCAGCAGGGAGGGGGGGCGCCCCTACAATGAGCAGTTCTTC,CASREGGRPYNEQFF
TRBV5-1,17,TRBJ2-6,NA,many,TGCGCCAGCAGTTTATCGGACGGTCCCTCTGGGGCCAACGTCCTGACTTTC,CASSLSDGPSGANVLTF
TRBV9,11,TRBJ2-7,NA,many,TGTGCCAGCAGCTCAGGAGGGAGTCAGTACTTC,CASSSGGSQYF
TRBV9,13,TRBJ2-1,NA,many,TGTGCCAGCAGCGGGAGGGAATACAATGAGCAGTTCTTC,CASSGREYNEQFF
TRBV6-1,14,TRBJ2-1,NA,NA,TGTGCCAGCAGGCGGGCAGGGACATTCGATGAGCAGTTCTTC,CASRRAGTFDEQFF
TRBV20-1,15,TRBJ1-1,NA,many,TGCAGTGCCCACCGAACAGGGCAGGATCCCACTGAAGCTTTCTTT,CSAHRTGQDPTEAFF
TRBV7-2,14,TRBJ2-7,NA,NA,TGTGCCATCATCTTACGCAGGGAGTCCTACGAGCAGTACTTC,CAIILRRESYEQYF
TRBV28,14,TRBJ2-4,TRBD1,NA,TGTGCCAGCGAACCTCGGACAGGGAAAAACATTCAGTACTTC,CASEPRTGKNIQYF
TRBV12-3/TRBV12-4,15,TRBJ1-2,TRBD1,NA,TGTGCCAGCAGTCTAAGGACAGGTAGCATCTATGGCTACACCTTC,CASSLRTGSIYGYTF
TRBV4-1,15,TRBJ2-3,TRBD1,many,TGCGCCAGCAGCCAAGGGCACAGGGGACCAGATACGCAGTATTTT,CASSQGHRGPDTQYF
TRBV7-2,14,TRBJ2-7,NA,NA,TGTGCCAGCAGCATCGGGACTTTTCACTACGAGCAGTACTTC,CASSIGTFHYEQYF
TRBV27,13,TRBJ2-5,NA,NA,TGTGCCAGCAGAAGGGCCGAGGGGGAGACCCAGTACTTC,CASRRAEGETQYF
TRBV7-9,18,TRBJ2-1,TRBD2,NA,TGTGCCAGCAGTTACAGAACCGGGACTAGCGGGCCCACGGGTGAGCAGTTCTTC,CASSYRTGTSGPTGEQFF
TRBV20-1,15,TRBJ1-4,TRBD1,many,TGCAGTGCTAGGACATTGGGGACAGCAAATGAAAAACTGTTTTTT,CSARTLGTANEKLFF
TRBV20-1,12,TRBJ2-5,NA,many,TGCAGTGCTGCTGGCCAACAAGAGACCCAGTACTTC,CSAAGQQETQYF
TRBV7-2,15,TRBJ2-5,NA,many,TGTGCCAGCAGCACGAACCGGGGGATAGGGGAGACCCAGTACTTC,CASSTNRGIGETQYF
TRBV12-3/TRBV12-4,12,TRBJ2-7,NA,once,TGTGCCAGCATCTTAGAGCTCTACGAGCAGTACTTC,CASILELYEQYF
TRBV15,15,TRBJ2-7,TRBD1,few,TGTGCCACCAGCAGAGACAGGGGGTACTCCTACGAGCAGTACTTC,CATSRDRGYSYEQYF
TRBV12-3/TRBV12-4,11,TRBJ2-5,NA,many,TGTGCCAGCAGTTTGATGGAGACCCAGTACTTC,CASSLMETQYF